Listed below are T cell receptor beta chains from one sample, sequenced in a study of cytomegalovirus exposure and HLA in healthy donors. Repertoires were generated with immunoSEQ multiplex PCR, while TCRdb's copy carries only in-frame clones and drops some. The table lists some 84,000 clones, approximately 78% of them singletons. The source material was PBMCs. These receptor sequences come from a male donor in good health and CMV-seropositive. Both conserved end residues are part of each CDR3. The order of the fields is CDR3 protein, CDR3 DNA, clone size, J gene, D gene, V gene. D genes are given only for firm matches. Part of the rows lack a size; the others show once, few, many or a class for expanded clones.

CDR3aa: CASSVNTDTQYF
CDR3nt: TGTGCCAGCAGCGTCAATACAGATACGCAGTATTTT
abundance: once
j_gene: TRBJ2-3
d_gene: NA
v_gene: TRBV13

CDR3aa: CSVGDGLNQPQHF
CDR3nt: TGCAGCGTAGGGGACGGACTAAATCAGCCCCAGCATTTT
abundance: NA
j_gene: TRBJ1-5
d_gene: NA
v_gene: TRBV29-1

CDR3aa: CAWRSSGTSRVYEQYF
CDR3nt: TGTGCCTGGAGGTCCTCCGGGACAAGTAGGGTCTACGAGCAGTACTTC
abundance: NA
j_gene: TRBJ2-7
d_gene: NA
v_gene: TRBV30

CDR3aa: CASSQDTGALSYGYTF
CDR3nt: TGCGCCAGCAGCCAAGATACAGGGGCTTTGAGCTATGGCTACACCTTC
abundance: NA
j_gene: TRBJ1-2
d_gene: TRBD1
v_gene: TRBV4-1

CDR3aa: CASSIDPWTAGEQYF
CDR3nt: TGTGCCAGTAGTATAGATCCCTGGACAGCTGGGGAGCAGTACTTC
abundance: NA
j_gene: TRBJ2-7
d_gene: NA
v_gene: TRBV19

CDR3aa: CASSLIYRGGYTF
CDR3nt: TGTGCCAGCAGTCTGATCTACAGGGGCGGCTACACCTTC
abundance: NA
j_gene: TRBJ1-2
d_gene: TRBD1
v_gene: TRBV27

CDR3aa: CASSDAGGADTQYF
CDR3nt: TGTGCCAGCAGTGACGCGGGAGGTGCAGATACGCAGTATTTT
abundance: NA
j_gene: TRBJ2-3
d_gene: TRBD2
v_gene: TRBV6-4

CDR3aa: CASSSLAGERTGELFF
CDR3nt: TGTGCCAGCAGTTCCCTAGCGGGAGAGAGGACCGGGGAGCTGTTTTTT
abundance: NA
j_gene: TRBJ2-2
d_gene: TRBD2
v_gene: TRBV27

CDR3aa: CASSLLGLAGGSTDTQYF
CDR3nt: TGTGCCAGCAGCTTATTGGGACTAGCGGGAGGCAGCACAGATACGCAGTATTTT
abundance: NA
j_gene: TRBJ2-3
d_gene: TRBD2
v_gene: TRBV7-2

CDR3aa: CASRRAGDSPLHF
CDR3nt: TGTGCCAGCCGTCGGGCAGGGGATTCACCCCTCCACTTT
abundance: once
j_gene: TRBJ1-6
d_gene: NA
v_gene: TRBV6-5

CDR3aa: CAISMIAGFPDTQYF
CDR3nt: TGTGCTATTTCGATGATAGCGGGGTTCCCAGATACGCAGTATTTT
abundance: NA
j_gene: TRBJ2-3
d_gene: TRBD2
v_gene: TRBV30

CDR3aa: CASSSKSGQSMYNEQFF
CDR3nt: TGTGCCAGCAGCAGTAAGTCGGGACAGAGCATGTACAATGAGCAGTTCTTC
abundance: NA
j_gene: TRBJ2-1
d_gene: TRBD1
v_gene: TRBV9

CDR3aa: CASSPPDTREQYF
CDR3nt: TGTGCCAGCTCACCACCAGACACCCGCGAGCAGTACTTC
abundance: NA
j_gene: TRBJ2-7
d_gene: NA
v_gene: TRBV18

CDR3aa: CASSRPREGRYEQYF
CDR3nt: TGTGCCAGCAGCCGCCCCCGGGAGGGCCGCTACGAGCAGTACTTC
abundance: NA
j_gene: TRBJ2-7
d_gene: TRBD2
v_gene: TRBV7-9

CDR3aa: CASSVRDRGNYGYTF
CDR3nt: TGTGCCAGCAGCGTCAGGGACAGGGGTAACTATGGCTACACCTTC
abundance: NA
j_gene: TRBJ1-2
d_gene: TRBD1
v_gene: TRBV9

CDR3aa: CASSDPTSGTSYEQYF
CDR3nt: TGTGCCAGCAGCGACCCCACTAGCGGCACCTCCTACGAGCAGTACTTC
abundance: many
j_gene: TRBJ2-7
d_gene: TRBD2
v_gene: TRBV5-5

CDR3aa: CASSFFSLKEGSSNQPQHF
CDR3nt: TGTGCCAGCAGCTTTTTTTCCCTTAAAGAGGGCTCGAGCAATCAGCCCCAGCATTTT
abundance: NA
j_gene: TRBJ1-5
d_gene: NA
v_gene: TRBV7-9

CDR3aa: CASSLRLGQGSSYEQYF
CDR3nt: TGCGCCAGCAGCTTGAGATTGGGGCAGGGAAGCTCCTACGAGCAGTACTTC
abundance: NA
j_gene: TRBJ2-7
d_gene: NA
v_gene: TRBV5-1

CDR3aa: CASSLGLAGTDTQYF
CDR3nt: TGTGCCAGCAGCTTGGGGCTAGCGGGCACAGATACGCAGTATTTT
abundance: NA
j_gene: TRBJ2-3
d_gene: TRBD2
v_gene: TRBV5-4

CDR3aa: CASSQGAGGKETQYF
CDR3nt: TGTGCCAGCAGCCAGGGGGCGGGGGGGAAAGAGACCCAGTACTTC
abundance: once
j_gene: TRBJ2-5
d_gene: NA
v_gene: TRBV7-9

CDR3aa: CSAAQETQYF
CDR3nt: TGCAGTGCGGCCCAAGAGACCCAGTACTTC
abundance: NA
j_gene: TRBJ2-5
d_gene: NA
v_gene: TRBV20-1

CDR3aa: CASSSRPADYPSSYEQYF
CDR3nt: TGTGCCAGCAGCTCCCGACCTGCTGACTATCCCAGCTCCTACGAGCAGTACTTC
abundance: NA
j_gene: TRBJ2-7
d_gene: NA
v_gene: TRBV7-2

CDR3aa: CASSTLPGTDTQYF
CDR3nt: TGTGCCAGCTCAACGCTACCTGGCACAGATACGCAGTATTTT
abundance: NA
j_gene: TRBJ2-3
d_gene: NA
v_gene: TRBV18

CDR3aa: CASSNDIRTTGYNEQFF
CDR3nt: TGTGCCAGCAGCAATGACATTCGCACAACCGGCTACAATGAGCAGTTCTTC
abundance: NA
j_gene: TRBJ2-1
d_gene: NA
v_gene: TRBV5-8

CDR3aa: CASSQDPAGLYNEQFF
CDR3nt: TGCGCCAGCAGCCAAGATCCGGCGGGGTTATACAATGAGCAGTTCTTC
abundance: once
j_gene: TRBJ2-1
d_gene: NA
v_gene: TRBV4-1

CDR3aa: CASSLGQGVLTQYF
CDR3nt: TGTGCCAGCAGCTTGGGACAGGGAGTACTGACCCAGTACTTC
abundance: NA
j_gene: TRBJ2-5
d_gene: TRBD1
v_gene: TRBV5-6

CDR3aa: CASSDRGSGGLSSYEQYF
CDR3nt: TGTGCCAGCAGTGATCGGGGTAGCGGGGGACTTAGCTCCTACGAGCAGTACTTC
abundance: NA
j_gene: TRBJ2-7
d_gene: TRBD2
v_gene: TRBV6-1

CDR3aa: CASSPRQGVRYGTEAFF
CDR3nt: TGTGCCAGCAGTCCAAGACAGGGAGTCCGGTATGGCACTGAAGCTTTCTTT
abundance: NA
j_gene: TRBJ1-1
d_gene: TRBD1
v_gene: TRBV28

CDR3aa: CASSLVLAGTGELFF
CDR3nt: TGTGCCAGCAGTTTGGTCCTAGCGGGAACCGGGGAGCTGTTTTTT
abundance: NA
j_gene: TRBJ2-2
d_gene: TRBD2
v_gene: TRBV27

CDR3aa: CASSLVSLAPMGYEQYF
CDR3nt: TGTGCCAGCAGCTTAGTCTCCCTAGCGCCCATGGGATACGAGCAGTACTTC
abundance: NA
j_gene: TRBJ2-7
d_gene: NA
v_gene: TRBV7-2

CDR3aa: CASSLDARGETQYF
CDR3nt: TGTGCCAGCAGCTTGGACGCTCGGGGGGAGACCCAGTACTTC
abundance: once
j_gene: TRBJ2-5
d_gene: NA
v_gene: TRBV5-6

CDR3aa: CASSTGRVKTQYF
CDR3nt: TGTGCCAGCAGCACCGGGAGGGTTAAGACCCAGTACTTC
abundance: NA
j_gene: TRBJ2-5
d_gene: TRBD2
v_gene: TRBV7-8